This entry features one T cell receptor beta chain sequence. The source of the sample is a study of spatial heterogeneity in lung cancer. Time point of the sample: blood at routine non-recurrence follow-up after resection. Whole RNA obtained from tumor, nontumor lung or frozen PBMC underwent sequencing without sorting. CDR3 length: 16 residues. Germline CDR1 reads MNHEY; CDR2 reads SVGAGI. V was trimmed by 6 bases and J by 0 bases, leaving 12 bases between them. One entry per CDR3 protein, called by TCRdb with MiXCR from the 5' RACE reads. The repertoire holds roughly 120,000 distinct CDR3 sequences, 12% seen once, with 16% in the top ten.

The chain combines TRBV6-5 with TRBJ2-6; D might be TRBD1 (5 bases). The specimen comprised PBMCs, sampled at follow-up. The sequence came from a male donor with early-stage non-small cell lung cancer. CDR3 residues: CASRRQTPSGANVLTF. The CDR3 coding sequence is TGTGCCAGCAGGAGACAGACCCCCTCTGGGGCCAACGTCCTGACTTTC.